This T cell receptor (beta chain) was captured by sequencing in a study of cytomegalovirus exposure and HLA in healthy donors. This CDR3 comprises 13 residues. V trimming: 6 bases; J trimming: 4 bases; junction bases outside the gene matches: 3. Per germline, CDR1 SGHAT and CDR2 FQNNGV. Clones were read by immunoSEQ multiplex PCR, and TCRdb kept only the in-frame ones, dropping some. Seen here are around 54,000 clones, around 90% observed once, and the top ten hold approximately 8.4%. Sequencing input: PBMCs. This clonotype was obtained from a woman under 30 in good health and CMV-seropositive. The chain carries TRBV11-2 and TRBJ2-1, with 7 bases aligning to TRBD2. The CDR3 bases are TGTGCCAGCAGTTGGGAGGGTTACAATGAGCAGTTCTTC. Translated: CASSWEGYNEQFF.